This TCR beta chain was sequenced in a study of blood T cells in healthy people across ages. Next came a second PCR, run for about 7 to 12 cycles, which used a sample-barcoded 5' primer along with a J-beta primer mix. TCRdb ran MiXCR on the 5' RACE reads and lists one entry per CDR3 protein. The sample shows 1 million or so distinct CDR3 sequences, approximately 26% of them seen only once. In addition, the sample was reused for a study of T cells of mothers and their children. That source notes: Over 10 million reads per mother and some 2.9 million per child were obtained.

The clonotype originates from a girl aged 2 to 10 in good health. The specimen was blood.

DNA for the CDR3: TGTGCCAGCAGCCAAACCTTAGCGGGGGCCGTTCATGAGCAGTTCTTC. The encoded protein is CASSQTLAGAVHEQFF. The rearrangement links TRBV4-2 to TRBJ2-5, with 9 bases aligning to TRBD2. The closer fit of TRBJ2-1 to the DNA end suggests the J call may be wrong. The length of the CDR3 is 16 residues. CDR1 and CDR2 (germline): LGHNA, YNFKEQ.